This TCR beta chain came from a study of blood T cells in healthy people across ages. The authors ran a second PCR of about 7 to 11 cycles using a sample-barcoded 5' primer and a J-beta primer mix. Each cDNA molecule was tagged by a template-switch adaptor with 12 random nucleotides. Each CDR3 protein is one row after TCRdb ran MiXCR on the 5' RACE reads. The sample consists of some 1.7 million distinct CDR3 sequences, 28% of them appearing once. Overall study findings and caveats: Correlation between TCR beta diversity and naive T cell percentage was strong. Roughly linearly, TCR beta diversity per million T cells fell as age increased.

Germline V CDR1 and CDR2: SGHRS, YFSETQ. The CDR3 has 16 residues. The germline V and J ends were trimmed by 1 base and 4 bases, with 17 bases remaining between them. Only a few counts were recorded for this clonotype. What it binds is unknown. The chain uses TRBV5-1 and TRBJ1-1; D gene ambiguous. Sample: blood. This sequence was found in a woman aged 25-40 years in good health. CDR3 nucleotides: TGCGCCAGCAGCTTGATAGGCAACGGCATGAGCACTGAAGCTTTCTTT. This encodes CASSLIGNGMSTEAFF.